The 7 T cell receptor beta chains given below trace back to one sample, sequenced in a study of graft-versus-host responses after intestinal transplantation. The table came from immunoSEQ multiplex PCR; TCRdb's copy has only in-frame clones and leaves some out. The table lists around 110,000 clones, approximately 90% of them singletons, with approximately 0.18% in the top ten. No cognate antigen is known for these TCRs. The input for sequencing was unstimulated CD4+ T cells sorted from spleen or lymph node cells, taken before intestinal transplant. Source of these receptors: a human donor who received an intestinal transplant.

The rearrangement uses TRBV19 and TRBJ2-3; 10 bases are shared with TRBD2. Looked up from germline, CDR1 is LNHDA and CDR2 is SQIVND (reference sequence). The V gene end was trimmed by 4 bases and the J gene end by 1 base; junction bases not matched to a gene: 2. This CDR3 is 15 amino acids long. The CDR3 reads CASSTGTSGTDTQYF. CDR3 DNA: TGTGCCAGTAGTACCGGGACTAGCGGCACAGATACGCAGTATTTT.

This sequence joins TRBV15 and TRBJ2-2, with a weak D call TRBD2 (7 bases). This CDR3 region has 14 residues. Germline CDR1 and CDR2: LNHNV and YYDKDF (reference sequence). V was cut by 9 bases and J by 7 bases, with 18 bases left in between. Here the CDR3 reads CATQGREMGGELFF. CDR3 nucleotide sequence: TGTGCCACTCAGGGGCGGGAGATGGGCGGGGAGCTGTTTTTT.

The rearrangement uses TRBV19 and TRBJ1-3; a weak D match, TRBD1 (5 bases). The CDR3 has 15 residues. Germline values: CDR1 LNHDA, CDR2 SQIVND (reference sequence). The germline V and J ends were trimmed by 6 bases and 0 bases, with 12 bases remaining between them. CDR3 nucleotides: TGTGCCAGTAGCAGACAGATTGACTCTGGAAACACCATATATTTT. Translation: CASSRQIDSGNTIYF.

The rearrangement uses TRBV13 and TRBJ2-4; D is perhaps TRBD1 (5 bases). Trimming left V 5 bases short and J 1 base short, with 15 bases between. CDR1 and CDR2 from the germline V gene are PRHDT and FYEKMQ (reference sequence). The CDR3 covers 16 residues. The CDR3 DNA reads as TGTGCCAGCAGCCCCAGGGTGCCAGGGGCCAAAAACATTCAGTACTTC. It translates to CASSPRVPGAKNIQYF.

This chain connects TRBV7-3 to TRBJ2-6; maybe TRBD2 (5 bases). The V and J ends lost 6 bases and 0 bases respectively, with 12 bases between them. Per the germline V gene, CDR1 is SGHTA and CDR2 is FQGTGA. The CDR3 totals 16 residues. The CDR3 is CASRETRASGANVLTF. The CDR3, as DNA: TGTGCCAGCAGGGAGACGAGGGCCTCTGGGGCCAACGTCCTGACTTTC.

The gene calls are TRBV7-9 and TRBJ2-1; D may be TRBD1 (6 bases). Germline-derived CDR1 and CDR2 are SEHNR and FQNEAQ (reference sequence). The CDR3 sequence is 13 residues long. V was trimmed by 4 bases and J by 6 bases, leaving 10 bases between them. CDR3 loop: CASSSDSFNEQFF. The CDR3 bases are TGTGCCAGCAGCTCGGACAGCTTCAATGAGCAGTTCTTC. The variable domain in full, completed from reference TRBV7-9 and TRBJ2-1, reads DTGVSQNPRHKITKRGQNVTFRCDPISEHNRLYWYRQTLGQGPEFLTYFQNEAQLEKSRLLSDRFSAERPKGSFSTLEIQRTEQGDSAMYLCASSSDSFNEQFFGPGTRLTVL.

The rearrangement links TRBV6-5 to TRBJ1-5; 9 nucleotides align to TRBD1. V shed 4 bases and J 0 bases; nucleotides not matched to a gene: 4. This CDR3 has 16 residues. Looked up from germline, CDR1 is MNHEY and CDR2 is SVGAGI. The CDR3 loop reads CASSSQGAISNQPQHF. CDR3 bases: TGTGCCAGCAGTTCACAGGGGGCGATTAGCAATCAGCCCCAGCATTTT.